A single sample is the source of the 11 T cell receptor beta chains below, sequenced in a study of blood T cell repertoires in COVID-19. Only in-frame clones appear in the TCRdb table, and some are missing; sequencing was by immunoSEQ multiplex PCR. Of about 88,000 clones listed, roughly 84% are singletons. Sequenced input: peripheral blood. The receptors originated from a woman of 80 years or more with acute or convalescent COVID-19.

This rearrangement joins TRBV19 to TRBJ2-7, with 7 positions matching TRBD1. The CDR3 runs 15 residues. CDR1 is LNHDA and CDR2 is SQIVND in the germline V gene (reference sequence). Trimming removed 6 bases from V and 1 base from J; junction bases left unmatched: 9. CDR3 sequence reads: CASSPSGTVSYEQYF. The CDR3 region has the DNA TGTGCCAGTAGCCCCTCCGGGACAGTATCCTACGAGCAGTACTTC.

The rearrangement uses TRBV5-1 and TRBJ2-5, with TRBD2 identical over 12 bases. V lost 0 bases to trimming and J lost 2 bases; unmatched junction nucleotides: 5. CDR3 size: 17 residues. Germline lookup yields CDR1 SGHRS and CDR2 YFSETQ. The CDR3 bases are TGCGCCAGCAGCTTGGGACTAGCGGGGGCGTTTCAAGAGACCCAGTACTTC. Protein sequence: CASSLGLAGAFQETQYF.

The V and J genes are TRBV13 and TRBJ1-1; no clear D gene. V lost 1 base, J lost 1 base, and 4 bases lay in between. CDR3 length equals 13 residues. CDR1 is PRHDT and CDR2 is FYEKMQ in the germline V gene (reference sequence). The CDR3 DNA sequence: TGTGCCAGCAGCTTAGTCCAGAACACTGAAGCTTTCTTT. It encodes CASSLVQNTEAFF. Complete variable domain (other parts from reference TRBV13 and TRBJ1-1): AAGVIQSPRHLIKEKRETATLKCYPIPRHDTVYWYQQGPGQDPQFLISFYEKMQSDKGSIPDRFSAQQFSDYHSELNMSSLELGDSALYFCASSLVQNTEAFFGQGTRLTVV.

This sequence joins TRBV5-4 and TRBJ1-2; 12 bases are a match to TRBD1. From germline, CDR1 is SGHNT and CDR2 YYREEE (reference sequence). V lost 4 bases to trimming and J lost 7 bases; unmatched junction nucleotides: 8. The CDR3 loop spans 15 amino acids. The CDR3 DNA sequence: TGTGCCAGCAGCATCCGGGACAGGGGGCGCGTTGGCTACACCTTC. Residues: CASSIRDRGRVGYTF.

The chain recombines TRBV7-2 with TRBJ2-7, with D hard to call. The germline V and J ends were trimmed by 5 bases and 3 bases, with 14 bases remaining between them. Looked up from germline, CDR1 is SGHTA and CDR2 is FQGNSA. The CDR3 is 14 amino acids. DNA for the CDR3: TGTGCCAGCAGCATTTCCCGTTTCGTCTACGAGCAGTACTTC. Translating it yields CASSISRFVYEQYF.

The chain links TRBV3-1 (or the pseudogene TRBV3-2) to TRBJ1-1, with 8 bases that match TRBD1. The CDR3 is made up of 15 amino acids. The V gene end was trimmed by 3 bases and the J gene end by 2 bases; junction bases not matched to a gene: 5. Germline V gene data show CDR1 as LGHDT and CDR2 as YNNKEL (reference sequence). Here the CDR3 reads CASSHTDRGNTEAFF. The CDR3 nucleotides read TGTGCCAGCAGCCATACCGACAGGGGCAACACTGAAGCTTTCTTT.

The gene calls are TRBV9 and TRBJ2-1; a weak D match, TRBD2 (5 bases). Per the germline V gene, CDR1 is SGDLS and CDR2 is YYNGEE. This CDR3 is 16 amino acids long. Trimming left V 3 bases short and J 0 bases short, with 13 bases between. The CDR3 DNA is TGTGCCAGCAGCGAAGCAGGACTCTACTCCTACAATGAGCAGTTCTTC. Its protein product is CASSEAGLYSYNEQFF.

This clone was picked up one time. V usage is TRBV28 and J usage is TRBJ1-5, with 7 bases fitting TRBD1. V was pared by 7 bases and J by 8 bases, with 14 bases of the junction left unmatched. The CDR3 runs 15 residues. The germline gives CDR1 MDHEN, CDR2 SYDVKM. This CDR3 is CASTQSGSRGKPQHF. The CDR3 DNA sequence: TGTGCCAGCACCCAATCGGGGTCCAGGGGGAAGCCCCAGCATTTT. Based on the CDR3 plus reference TRBV28 and TRBJ1-5, the full variable domain is DVKVTQSSRYLVKRTGEKVFLECVQDMDHENMFWYRQDPGLGLRLIYFSYDVKMKEKGDIPEGYSVSREKKERFSLILESASTNQTSMYLCASTQSGSRGKPQHFGDGTRLSIL.

The V call is TRBV6-2 or TRBV6-3, the J call TRBJ2-3; 13 nucleotides align to TRBD2. This CDR3 has 18 amino acids. Germline lookup yields CDR1 MNHEY and CDR2 SVGEGT. V was clipped by 6 bases and J by 3 bases; unmatched bases: 12. The CDR3 spells CASSSRTSGSRGTDTQYF. For the CDR3, the DNA is TGTGCCAGCAGCTCCCGGACTAGCGGGAGTCGTGGGACAGATACGCAGTATTTT.

The V gene is TRBV6-5, the J gene TRBJ1-5; 7 nucleotides agree with TRBD1. The V gene end was trimmed by 6 bases and the J gene end by 0 bases; junction bases not matched to a gene: 5. The CDR3 is made up of 15 amino acids. The germline gives CDR1 MNHEY, CDR2 SVGAGI. The CDR3 loop is CASSRDSYSNQPQHF. The DNA for the CDR3 is TGTGCCAGCAGCCGGGACAGTTATAGCAATCAGCCCCAGCATTTT.

This chain connects TRBV19 to TRBJ1-5; 7 bases are a match to TRBD1. This CDR3 spans 14 amino acids. Germline-derived CDR1 and CDR2 are LNHDA and SQIVND (reference sequence). With V trimmed by 7 bases and J by 6 bases, 9 bases remained unmatched. As DNA, the CDR3 is TGTGCCAGTACCGTCACAGGGGACGGTCAGCCCCAGCATTTT. As protein: CASTVTGDGQPQHF.